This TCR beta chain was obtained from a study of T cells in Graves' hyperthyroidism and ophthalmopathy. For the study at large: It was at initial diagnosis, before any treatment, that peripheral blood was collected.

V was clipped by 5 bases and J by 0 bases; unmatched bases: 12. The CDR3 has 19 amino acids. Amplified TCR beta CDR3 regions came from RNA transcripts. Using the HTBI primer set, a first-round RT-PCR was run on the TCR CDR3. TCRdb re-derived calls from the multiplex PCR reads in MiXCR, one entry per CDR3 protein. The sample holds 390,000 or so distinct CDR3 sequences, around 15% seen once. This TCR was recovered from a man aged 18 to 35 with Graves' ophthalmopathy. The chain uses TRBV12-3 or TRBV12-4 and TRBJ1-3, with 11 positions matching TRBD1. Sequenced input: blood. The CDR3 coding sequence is TGTGCCAGCAGTCCGGGACAGGGGGGTCCTTACAGCTCTGGAAACACCATATATTTT. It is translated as CASSPGQGGPYSSGNTIYF.